The 9 T cell receptor beta chains in this list originate from one sample, sequenced in a study of beta chain features in type 1 diabetes. Expressed TCRB transcripts got sequenced, as all isolated RNA was reverse transcribed. The method was immunoSEQ multiplex PCR; TCRdb's version includes in-frame clones alone and lacks a portion of them. The table records 300,000 to 450,000 clones, around 20% of them present only once. Source material: naive CD4+ T cells from blood. These TCRs come from a woman aged 18-29 years in good health.

This chain joins TRBV2 and TRBJ2-4; D uncertain. CDR3 length equals 13 residues. Germline-derived CDR1 and CDR2 are SNHLY and FYNNEI. Trimming took 1 base from V and 6 from J, leaving 7 bases between them. The CDR3 DNA sequence: TGTGCCAGCAGTGAAGGAGGATTAAACATTCAGTACTTC. This sequence encodes CASSEGGLNIQYF.

The V and J genes are TRBV7-9 and TRBJ1-2; the D gene is possibly TRBD1 (5 bases). This CDR3 has 13 amino acids. CDR1 and CDR2 from the germline V gene are SEHNR and FQNEAQ (reference sequence). The V end lost 4 bases, the J end lost 6 bases, and 12 bases lay between the germline ends. The CDR3 sequence: CASSSQGVDGYTF. CDR3 nucleotide sequence: TGTGCCAGCAGCTCCCAGGGTGTGGATGGCTACACCTTC. Full variable domain (rest looked up from reference TRBV7-9 and TRBJ1-2): DTGVSQNPRHKITKRGQNVTFRCDPISEHNRLYWYRQTLGQGPEFLTYFQNEAQLEKSRLLSDRFSAERPKGSFSTLEIQRTEQGDSAMYLCASSSQGVDGYTFGSGTRLTVV.

The chain carries TRBV30 and TRBJ2-7; the match to TRBD1 covers 7 bases. The V segment lost 8 bases and the J segment 2 bases; nucleotides outside the gene matches: 9. The CDR3 is made up of 13 amino acids. Germline values: CDR1 GTSNPN, CDR2 SVGIG (reference sequence). The CDR3 nucleotides read TGTGCCCGATCCAGGGGGAACCCCTACGAGCAGTACTTC. Its translation is CARSRGNPYEQYF.

This clone was detected a few times. The rearrangement joins TRBV4-2 to TRBJ2-1; TRBD2 agrees at 9 bases. The length of the CDR3 is 15 residues. With V trimmed by 4 bases and J by 3 bases, 4 bases remained unmatched. Germline lookup yields CDR1 LGHNA and CDR2 YNFKEQ. This CDR3 is CASSPYSGGYNEQFF. CDR3 sequence (DNA): TGTGCCAGCAGCCCCTATAGCGGGGGCTACAATGAGCAGTTCTTC.

This chain joins TRBV30 and TRBJ2-3; 14 bases are shared with TRBD2. The ends lost 3 bases at V and 6 bases at J; junction bases unmatched: 11. Germline lookup yields CDR1 GTSNPN and CDR2 SVGIG (reference sequence). The CDR3 consists of 17 residues. CDR3 region: CAWRGYGTSGSRDTQYF. The CDR3 bases are TGTGCCTGGAGGGGATACGGGACTAGCGGGAGCAGGGATACGCAGTATTTT.

In its sample, this clone was seen a few times. V usage is TRBV11-2 and J usage is TRBJ1-4; 8 bases fit TRBD1. V dropped 2 bases and J dropped 7; count of bases not matched to a gene: 9. This CDR3 is built from 16 residues. Germline-derived CDR1 and CDR2 are SGHAT and FQNNGV. CDR3 sequence reads: CASSLMAGGAGEKLFF. The DNA of the CDR3 is TGTGCCAGCAGCTTAATGGCAGGGGGCGCAGGTGAAAAACTGTTTTTT. The full variable domain, with the rest looked up from reference TRBV11-2 and TRBJ1-4, is EAGVAQSPRYKIIEKRQSVAFWCNPISGHATLYWYQQILGQGPKLLIQFQNNGVVDDSQLPKDRFSAERLKGVDSTLKIQPAKLEDSAVYLCASSLMAGGAGEKLFFGSGTQLSVL.

Here the CDR3 DNA reads TGCGCCAGCAGTTATAGCGGGGCTAGCACAGATACGCAGTATTTT. Translation gives CASSYSGASTDTQYF. The gene calls are TRBV5-1 and TRBJ2-3, with 8 bases aligning to TRBD2. CDR3 size: 15 residues. V trimming: 5 bases; J trimming: 0 bases; junction bases outside the gene matches: 5. The germline V gene encodes CDR1 SGHRS and CDR2 YFSETQ.

This clone was seen a few times. The V call is TRBV7-2, the J call TRBJ2-1; 12 nucleotides align to TRBD1. Germline loops: CDR1 SGHTA, CDR2 FQGNSA. The CDR3 loop spans 14 amino acids. Germline trimming cut 0 bases from V and 14 bases from J; bases unmatched to any gene: 5. CDR3 loop: CASSLAEGQGAKFF. The CDR3 nucleotides are TGTGCCAGCAGCTTAGCAGAGGGACAGGGGGCTAAGTTCTTC.

This clone was recorded a few times. The J gene is TRBJ2-1, the V gene TRBV4-1; 12 nucleotides line up with TRBD2. J gave up 6 bases and V 6 bases, and 9 bases lay outside the gene matches. Germline lookup yields CDR1 MGHRA and CDR2 YSYEKL. CDR3 length equals 16 residues. The CDR3 sequence: CASSPSGGAWGNEQFF. CDR3 DNA: TGCGCCAGCAGTCCTAGCGGGGGGGCCTGGGGCAATGAGCAGTTCTTC.